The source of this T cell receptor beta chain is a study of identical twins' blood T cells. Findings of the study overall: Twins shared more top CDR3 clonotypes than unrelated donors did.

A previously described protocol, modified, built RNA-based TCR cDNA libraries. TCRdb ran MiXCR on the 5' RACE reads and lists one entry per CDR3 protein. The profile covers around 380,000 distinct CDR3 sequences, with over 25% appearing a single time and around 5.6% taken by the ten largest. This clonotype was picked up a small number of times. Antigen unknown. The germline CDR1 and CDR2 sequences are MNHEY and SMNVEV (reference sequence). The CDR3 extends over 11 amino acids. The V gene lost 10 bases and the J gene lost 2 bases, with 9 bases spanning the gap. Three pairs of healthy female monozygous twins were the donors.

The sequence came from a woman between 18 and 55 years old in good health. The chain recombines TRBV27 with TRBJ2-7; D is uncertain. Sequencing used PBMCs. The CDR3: CATGRAYEQYF. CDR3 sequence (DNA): TGTGCCACAGGACGGGCCTACGAGCAGTACTTC.